The T cell receptor (beta chain) described here comes from a study of T-cell memory formation after mild COVID-19. Overall study results and limits: Several responding clones turned up in pre-infection memory, indicating that cross-reactive memory may have taken part. Shrinking CD4+ clones were chiefly CM and EM; CD8+ ones were chiefly EMRA.

After 5'RACE with constant-segment primers, TCR alpha and TCR beta cDNA libraries carrying sample barcodes and UMIs were obtained. Using its own MiXCR run on the 5' RACE reads, TCRdb lists one record per CDR3 protein. The data contain 550,000 to 700,000 distinct CDR3 sequences, roughly 18% of them seen just once; the ten biggest clones take up 12%. The CDR3 loop spans 15 amino acids. Germline CDR1 and CDR2: SGDLS and YYNGEE. Losses at the gene ends were 0 bases for V and 3 bases for J; bases not matched to a gene: 4. Regarding this clonotype: The antigen remains unidentified.

The chain has TRBV9 and TRBJ2-3, with 7 bases matching TRBD2. Material for sequencing was PBMCs or a T cell subset sorted from them (not recorded which). This clonotype was sampled from an adult woman who had mild COVID-19 (a few samples of this study predate the infection). Cell type and time point are not known. CDR3 DNA: TGTGCCAGCAGCGTAGAGGGCGGGGGAACAGATACGCAGTATTTT. As protein: CASSVEGGGTDTQYF.